The clone carrying this T cell receptor (beta chain) was observed a single time. Its specificity is unknown. Germline lookup yields CDR1 SGHRS and CDR2 YFSETQ. This CDR3 is 14 amino acids long. Trimming stripped 0 bases from V and 4 bases from J, with 9 bases between. The data were obtained in a study of cytomegalovirus exposure and HLA in healthy donors. With 60 Vbeta and 13 Jbeta primers, the PCR was carried out. Method: immunoSEQ multiplex PCR; TCRdb's copy keeps in-frame clones and lacks some. The sample contains about 170,000 clones, roughly two thirds of which appear only once. General study points: Most CMV-associated TCR beta chains appeared HLA-restricted in a later analysis.

The sequence came from a woman younger than 30 in good health and CMV-seropositive. Sequencing input: PBMCs. The genes are TRBV5-1 and TRBJ2-3; D is perhaps TRBD1 (5 bases). CDR3 DNA: TGCGCCAGCAGCTTGGTTGGGGCGTCAGATACGCAGTATTTT. As protein: CASSLVGASDTQYF.